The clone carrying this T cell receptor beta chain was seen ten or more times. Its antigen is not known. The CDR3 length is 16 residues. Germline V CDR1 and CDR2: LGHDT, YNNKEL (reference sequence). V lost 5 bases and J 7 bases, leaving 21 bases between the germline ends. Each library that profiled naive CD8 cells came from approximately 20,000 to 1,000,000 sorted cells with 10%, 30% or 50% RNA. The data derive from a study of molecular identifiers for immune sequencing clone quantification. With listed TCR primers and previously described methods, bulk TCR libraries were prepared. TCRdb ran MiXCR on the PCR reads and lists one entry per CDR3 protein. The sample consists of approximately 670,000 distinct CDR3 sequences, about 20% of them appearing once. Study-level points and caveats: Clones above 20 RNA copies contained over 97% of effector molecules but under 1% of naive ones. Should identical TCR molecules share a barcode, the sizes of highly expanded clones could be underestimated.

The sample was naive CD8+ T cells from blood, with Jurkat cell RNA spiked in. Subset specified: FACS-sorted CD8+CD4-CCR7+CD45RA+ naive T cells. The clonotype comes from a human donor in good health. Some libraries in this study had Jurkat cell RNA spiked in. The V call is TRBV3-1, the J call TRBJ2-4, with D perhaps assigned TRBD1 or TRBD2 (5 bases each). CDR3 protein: CASSKPGRTGLNIQYF. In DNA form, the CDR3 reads TGTGCCAGCAGCAAACCGGGCAGAACAGGACTGAACATTCAGTACTTC.